What follows are 19 T cell receptor beta chains derived from one specimen sequenced in a study of tumor and adjacent non-tumor tissue in lung cancer. A modified ARM-PCR protocol with three rounds of nested PCR amplified TCRbeta. In TCRdb, the multiplex PCR reads were re-called with MiXCR into one record per CDR3 protein. The data contain tens of thousands of distinct CDR3 sequences, about 70% of them singletons. RNA was extracted from bulk tissue without any cell sorting. The normal lung tissue was taken more than 3 cm from the tumor edge. The source material was distant non-tumor lung tissue. These receptors all come from a woman aged 55-70 years with non-small cell lung cancer.

V usage is TRBV20-1 and J usage is TRBJ2-1, with TRBD2 identical over 7 bases. Germline V lookup: CDR1 DFQATT, CDR2 SNEGSKA (reference sequence). The CDR3 covers 15 residues. The J segment lost 10 bases and the V segment lost 6 bases, leaving 18 bases of the junction unmatched. Here the CDR3 reads CSARYGGRALGEQFF. The CDR3 region has the DNA TGCAGTGCACGTTATGGGGGGAGGGCCTTGGGGGAGCAGTTCTTC.

As regards this clonotype: The CDR3 does not end in the conserved phenylalanine or tryptophan, so this is likely a read error. The chain employs TRBV7-8 and TRBJ2-5, with D tentatively TRBD1 or TRBD2 (5 bases each). This CDR3 region has 14 residues. The germline CDR1 and CDR2 sequences are SGHVS and FQNEAQ. CDR3 residues: CAISVGDHQETQYS. The CDR3 DNA reads TGTGCCATCAGCGTGGGGGACCACCAAGAGACCCAGTACTCC.

As for this clonotype: Likely a read error: the CDR3 ends without its conserved phenylalanine or tryptophan. The rearrangement uses TRBV11-3 and TRBJ2-1, with D possibly TRBD2 on 6 matching bases. The CDR3 has 15 amino acids. Per germline, CDR1 SGHNT and CDR2 YENEEA. CDR3 in amino acids: CACSLASGWHNEQFS. DNA of the CDR3: TGTGCCTGCAGCTTAGCCAGCGGGTGGCACAATGAGCAGTTCTCC.

Note on this clonotype: At one end, the junction sequence differs from germline, possibly due to a read error. J is TRBJ2-3 and V is TRBV6-5; 11 bases match TRBD2. Germline-derived CDR1 and CDR2 are MNHEY and SVGAGI. The CDR3 extends over 17 amino acids. The CDR3 DNA follows: TGTGCCAACAGTCAGGGGGCTAGCGGGAGGATTCAAGATACGCAGTATTTT. Its protein product is CANSQGASGRIQDTQYF.

A remark on this clonotype: The junction departs from the called germline gene at one end, perhaps through a read error. The chain links TRBV11-2 to TRBJ1-5, with 10 bases lining up with TRBD1. The CDR3 runs to 16 residues. Per germline, CDR1 SGHAT and CDR2 FQNNGV. The CDR3 coding sequence is TGTGCCAGCAGCCCTGGACAGGGGGGCCCTAATCAGCCCCAGCACTTT. It is translated as CASSPGQGGPNQPQHF.

The sample holds many counts of this clonotype. The J gene is TRBJ2-3, the V gene TRBV6-5; D gene ambiguous. CDR3 length: 14 amino acids. With 0 bases removed from V and 5 bases from J, the gap between germline ends came to 9 bases. Looked up from germline, CDR1 is MNHEY and CDR2 is SVGAGI. CDR3 in amino acids: CASSYSRHIDTQYF. The CDR3 DNA reads TGTGCCAGCAGTTACTCGAGACATATAGATACGCAGTATTTT.

Comment on this clonotype: The germline gene is not matched at one end of the junction; a read error may be the cause. This chain connects TRBV6-1 to TRBJ2-7; D possibly corresponds to TRBD1 (6 bases). In germline, CDR1 is MNHNS, CDR2 SASEGT. This CDR3 has 15 residues. The CDR3 DNA follows: TGTGCCAGCAGCATCTCACAGGGTATCACCTACGGGCAGTACTTC. Translation: CASSISQGITYGQYF.

V usage is TRBV11-2 and J usage is TRBJ1-1; D gene uncertain. The germline V gene has CDR1 SGHAT and CDR2 FQNNGV. Trimming removed 6 bases from V and 3 bases from J, with 11 bases in between. The CDR3 contains 13 residues. CDR3 coding DNA: TGTGCCAGCAGTATACACGGGTACACTGAAGCTTTCTTT. Residues: CASSIHGYTEAFF.

This chain joins TRBV30 and TRBJ2-3; a possible D gene is TRBD2 (7 bases). The V gene lost 5 bases and the J gene lost 5 bases, with 29 bases spanning the gap. The CDR3 length is 18 residues. Germline CDR1 is GTSNPN and CDR2 is SVGIG (reference sequence). CDR3 in DNA: TGTGCCTGGCGGACAGCCCCAGGACTAGTGGGAGGAATAGATACGCAGTATTTT. Protein sequence: CAWRTAPGLVGGIDTQYF. The full variable domain, completed using reference TRBV30 and TRBJ2-3, is SQTIHQWPATLVQPVGSPLSLECTVEGTSNPNLYWYRQAAGRGLQLLFYSVGIGQISSEVPQNLSASRPQDRQFILSSKKLLLSDSGFYLCAWRTAPGLVGGIDTQYFGPGTRLTVL.

With respect to this clonotype: A much bigger clone sits one base away, suggesting this may be a read error. This chain joins TRBV24-1 and TRBJ1-4; 8 bases match TRBD1. Germline assignment: CDR1 KGHDR and CDR2 SFDVKD. V shed 6 bases, J shed 3 bases, and the junction held 11 bases outside the gene matches. There are 17 residues in the CDR3. The chain's CDR3 is CATSTPGQGAANEKLFF. As DNA, the CDR3 is TGTGCCACCAGTACTCCTGGACAGGGTGCAGCTAATGAAAAACTGTTTTTT.

About this clonotype: This is likely a read error, given that the CDR3 carries no conserved phenylalanine or tryptophan at its end. The rearrangement uses TRBV29-1 and TRBJ1-2, with 7 bases matching TRBD1. Trimming at V came to 3 bases and at J to 6 bases, leaving 4 bases not matched to a gene. The CDR3 is 12 amino acids. Germline assignment: CDR1 SQVTM and CDR2 ANQGSEA. The CDR3 loop is CSVEGQTNGYTS. The CDR3 DNA sequence: TGCAGCGTTGAGGGACAGACTAATGGCTACACCTCC.

This clonotype came up once. Germline and junction disagree at one end, which may indicate a read error. The chain employs TRBV5-6 and TRBJ2-2; D gene uncertain. The CDR3 has 18 amino acids. Germline CDR1 SGHDT, CDR2 YYEEEE. The CDR3 DNA sequence: TGTGCTAGCAGCCGAAGGAGTAGCAGGATCCCGAACACCGGGGAGCTGTTTTTT. This encodes CASSRRSSRIPNTGELFF.

This clonotype was seen once. This may come from a read error, since a much larger clone is one base off. V is TRBV9 and J is TRBJ2-3; tentative D call: TRBD2 (7 bases). The length of the CDR3 is 17 residues. Germline V gives CDR1 SGDLS, CDR2 YYNGEE. The V end was cut by 0 bases, the J end by 7 bases, with 21 bases between. The CDR3 loop is CASSVGVVGGGANTQYF. In nucleotides, the CDR3 is TGTGCCAGCAGCGTAGGAGTTGTTGGTGGGGGGGCAAATACGCAGTATTTT.

About this clonotype itself: No conserved phenylalanine or tryptophan ends this CDR3, so it is likely a read error. This rearrangement joins TRBV11-2 to TRBJ2-2; no clear D gene. Germline V CDR1 and CDR2: SGHAT, FQNNGV. Trimming removed 10 bases at V and 1 base at J, with 16 bases between. This CDR3 has 15 amino acids. CDR3 protein: CANNLEWGNTGELFL. CDR3 bases: TGTGCCAACAACTTAGAGTGGGGGAACACCGGGGAGCTGTTTCTT.

A note on this clonotype: The germline gene is not matched at one end of the junction; a read error may be the cause. The J gene is TRBJ2-7, the V gene TRBV4-1, with TRBD1 matching over 8 bases. The CDR3 loop spans 17 amino acids. Germline CDR1 and CDR2: MGHRA and YSYEKL. This CDR3 reads CASSPTPLGQGAYKQYF. The CDR3 DNA follows: TGCGCAAGCAGCCCTACTCCATTAGGGCAGGGGGCCTACAAGCAGTACTTC.

The rearrangement joins TRBV6-5 to TRBJ2-3, with 7 positions matching TRBD1. Trimming took 3 bases from V and 7 from J; bases not matched to a gene: 10. CDR3 length: 15 residues. Germline V gene lookup returns CDR1 MNHEY and CDR2 SVGAGI. This CDR3 reads CASSYDRECSHTQYF. Here the CDR3 DNA reads TGTGCCAGCAGTTATGACAGGGAGTGCTCACATACGCAGTATTTT.

The CDR3 loop reads CASIGGDRGPVTQYF. In nucleotides, the CDR3 is TGTGCCAGCATCGGAGGGGACAGGGGGCCAGTTACGCAGTATTTT. V and J are TRBV12-3 or TRBV12-4 and TRBJ2-3; TRBD1 agrees at 12 bases. This CDR3 spans 15 amino acids. V was pared by 7 bases and J by 8 bases, with 10 bases of the junction left unmatched.

A remark on this clonotype: The junction and the germline gene differ at one end; a read error may be behind it. The J gene is TRBJ2-7, the V gene TRBV11-2; tentatively, D is TRBD1 (7 bases). This CDR3 is 18 amino acids long. Germline V lookup: CDR1 SGHAT, CDR2 FQNNGV. The CDR3 is CTSSSAGTVYQVSYEQYF. CDR3 sequence (DNA): TGTACTAGCAGCTCGGCCGGGACAGTGTATCAAGTCTCCTACGAGCAATACTTC.

Comment on this clonotype: This may be a read error: a much more frequent sequence differs by one nucleotide. The chain joins TRBV6-5 to TRBJ1-4; perhaps TRBD1 as D (6 bases). The CDR3 runs 13 residues. Germline V lookup: CDR1 MNHEY, CDR2 SVGAGI. The CDR3 loop reads CASMHREFEILFF. The CDR3 DNA reads TGTGCCAGCATGCACAGGGAGTTTGAAATACTGTTTTTT.